What follows is one TCR beta chain and its context. Its matching antigen is unknown. This specimen comes from a study of CD8+ T cells in alopecia areata. The CDR3 runs to 13 residues. The germline V and J ends were trimmed by 0 bases and 5 bases, with 8 bases remaining between them. CDR1 and CDR2 from the germline V gene are SGHRS and YFSETQ. RNA extraction and reverse transcription yielded cDNA as sequencing template. The protocol was immunoSEQ multiplex PCR, while the TCRdb copy is restricted to in-frame clones and leaves out a portion. In the table there are over 150,000 clones, roughly 64% of which are singletons. Study-wide results and caveats: Among patients, TCR sharing was less clear than in mice, a difference possibly due in part to HLA diversity in the patient population. Compared with normal scalp, lesional scalp had higher clonality and more expanded CD8+ clones. Scalp samples also yield sequences of resident alphabeta T cells from normal skin.

Treatment indicated: oral pan-JAK inhibitor, 5-10 mg twice daily. The J gene is TRBJ2-5, the V gene TRBV5-1; D is uncertain. This sample comprised CD4+ T cells sorted from blood, obtained at week 24, from a patient treated with tofacitinib. The sequence derives from a human donor with alopecia areata. The CDR3 region has the DNA TGCGCCAGCAGCTTGGGCCACGGTGAGACCCAGTACTTC. Its translation: CASSLGHGETQYF.